This T cell receptor (beta chain) was captured in a study of T cell clonality in common variable immunodeficiency. This CDR3 has 15 amino acids. V lost 1 base to trimming and J lost 3 bases; unmatched junction nucleotides: 7. Germline CDR1 and CDR2: SGDLS and YYNGEE. This table comes from immunoSEQ multiplex PCR, and its TCRdb copy is limited to in-frame clones, with some not included. Singletons are absent from the sample, which has tens of thousands of clones. This clone was picked up many times. The antigen is not known. The CDR3 is cut off 3 residues early in the read; its end comes from the germline J gene. Each donor provided roughly 5 to 8 ml of heparinized whole blood. General study points: Compared with controls, CVID subjects had fewer shared TCRbeta clones. CVID subjects showed higher TCRbeta clonality than healthy controls.

Sequenced sample: peripheral blood mononuclear cells. This receptor was obtained from a person between 18 and 69 years old in good health. The V call is TRBV9, the J call TRBJ2-7; 7 bases fit TRBD2. CDR3: CASSVLWGEGYEQYF. Partial CDR3 DNA: TGTGCCAGCAGCGTACTGTGGGGGGAGGGCTACGAG.